What follows is one TCR beta chain and its context. The data originate from a study of blood T cell repertoires in COVID-19. Looking at the study overall: Both acute and convalescent COVID-19 samples were obtained from the United States, Italy and Spain.

The CDR3 has 14 residues. Trimming cost V 5 bases and J 5 bases; bases outside gene matches: 7. Germline values: CDR1 SGHNT, CDR2 YYREEE (reference sequence). Clones were sequenced by immunoSEQ multiplex PCR, and TCRdb holds only the in-frame ones, with some missing. The sample lists under 200,000 clones, roughly 84% occurring once. This chain connects TRBV5-4 to TRBJ2-7; 10 bases are a match to TRBD1. The TCR sequence derives from a man over 45 with active or convalescent COVID-19. The sequencing input was peripheral blood. This CDR3 reads CASSSGQGSHEQYF. The DNA for the CDR3 is TGTGCCAGCAGTTCGGGACAGGGGTCCCACGAGCAGTACTTC.